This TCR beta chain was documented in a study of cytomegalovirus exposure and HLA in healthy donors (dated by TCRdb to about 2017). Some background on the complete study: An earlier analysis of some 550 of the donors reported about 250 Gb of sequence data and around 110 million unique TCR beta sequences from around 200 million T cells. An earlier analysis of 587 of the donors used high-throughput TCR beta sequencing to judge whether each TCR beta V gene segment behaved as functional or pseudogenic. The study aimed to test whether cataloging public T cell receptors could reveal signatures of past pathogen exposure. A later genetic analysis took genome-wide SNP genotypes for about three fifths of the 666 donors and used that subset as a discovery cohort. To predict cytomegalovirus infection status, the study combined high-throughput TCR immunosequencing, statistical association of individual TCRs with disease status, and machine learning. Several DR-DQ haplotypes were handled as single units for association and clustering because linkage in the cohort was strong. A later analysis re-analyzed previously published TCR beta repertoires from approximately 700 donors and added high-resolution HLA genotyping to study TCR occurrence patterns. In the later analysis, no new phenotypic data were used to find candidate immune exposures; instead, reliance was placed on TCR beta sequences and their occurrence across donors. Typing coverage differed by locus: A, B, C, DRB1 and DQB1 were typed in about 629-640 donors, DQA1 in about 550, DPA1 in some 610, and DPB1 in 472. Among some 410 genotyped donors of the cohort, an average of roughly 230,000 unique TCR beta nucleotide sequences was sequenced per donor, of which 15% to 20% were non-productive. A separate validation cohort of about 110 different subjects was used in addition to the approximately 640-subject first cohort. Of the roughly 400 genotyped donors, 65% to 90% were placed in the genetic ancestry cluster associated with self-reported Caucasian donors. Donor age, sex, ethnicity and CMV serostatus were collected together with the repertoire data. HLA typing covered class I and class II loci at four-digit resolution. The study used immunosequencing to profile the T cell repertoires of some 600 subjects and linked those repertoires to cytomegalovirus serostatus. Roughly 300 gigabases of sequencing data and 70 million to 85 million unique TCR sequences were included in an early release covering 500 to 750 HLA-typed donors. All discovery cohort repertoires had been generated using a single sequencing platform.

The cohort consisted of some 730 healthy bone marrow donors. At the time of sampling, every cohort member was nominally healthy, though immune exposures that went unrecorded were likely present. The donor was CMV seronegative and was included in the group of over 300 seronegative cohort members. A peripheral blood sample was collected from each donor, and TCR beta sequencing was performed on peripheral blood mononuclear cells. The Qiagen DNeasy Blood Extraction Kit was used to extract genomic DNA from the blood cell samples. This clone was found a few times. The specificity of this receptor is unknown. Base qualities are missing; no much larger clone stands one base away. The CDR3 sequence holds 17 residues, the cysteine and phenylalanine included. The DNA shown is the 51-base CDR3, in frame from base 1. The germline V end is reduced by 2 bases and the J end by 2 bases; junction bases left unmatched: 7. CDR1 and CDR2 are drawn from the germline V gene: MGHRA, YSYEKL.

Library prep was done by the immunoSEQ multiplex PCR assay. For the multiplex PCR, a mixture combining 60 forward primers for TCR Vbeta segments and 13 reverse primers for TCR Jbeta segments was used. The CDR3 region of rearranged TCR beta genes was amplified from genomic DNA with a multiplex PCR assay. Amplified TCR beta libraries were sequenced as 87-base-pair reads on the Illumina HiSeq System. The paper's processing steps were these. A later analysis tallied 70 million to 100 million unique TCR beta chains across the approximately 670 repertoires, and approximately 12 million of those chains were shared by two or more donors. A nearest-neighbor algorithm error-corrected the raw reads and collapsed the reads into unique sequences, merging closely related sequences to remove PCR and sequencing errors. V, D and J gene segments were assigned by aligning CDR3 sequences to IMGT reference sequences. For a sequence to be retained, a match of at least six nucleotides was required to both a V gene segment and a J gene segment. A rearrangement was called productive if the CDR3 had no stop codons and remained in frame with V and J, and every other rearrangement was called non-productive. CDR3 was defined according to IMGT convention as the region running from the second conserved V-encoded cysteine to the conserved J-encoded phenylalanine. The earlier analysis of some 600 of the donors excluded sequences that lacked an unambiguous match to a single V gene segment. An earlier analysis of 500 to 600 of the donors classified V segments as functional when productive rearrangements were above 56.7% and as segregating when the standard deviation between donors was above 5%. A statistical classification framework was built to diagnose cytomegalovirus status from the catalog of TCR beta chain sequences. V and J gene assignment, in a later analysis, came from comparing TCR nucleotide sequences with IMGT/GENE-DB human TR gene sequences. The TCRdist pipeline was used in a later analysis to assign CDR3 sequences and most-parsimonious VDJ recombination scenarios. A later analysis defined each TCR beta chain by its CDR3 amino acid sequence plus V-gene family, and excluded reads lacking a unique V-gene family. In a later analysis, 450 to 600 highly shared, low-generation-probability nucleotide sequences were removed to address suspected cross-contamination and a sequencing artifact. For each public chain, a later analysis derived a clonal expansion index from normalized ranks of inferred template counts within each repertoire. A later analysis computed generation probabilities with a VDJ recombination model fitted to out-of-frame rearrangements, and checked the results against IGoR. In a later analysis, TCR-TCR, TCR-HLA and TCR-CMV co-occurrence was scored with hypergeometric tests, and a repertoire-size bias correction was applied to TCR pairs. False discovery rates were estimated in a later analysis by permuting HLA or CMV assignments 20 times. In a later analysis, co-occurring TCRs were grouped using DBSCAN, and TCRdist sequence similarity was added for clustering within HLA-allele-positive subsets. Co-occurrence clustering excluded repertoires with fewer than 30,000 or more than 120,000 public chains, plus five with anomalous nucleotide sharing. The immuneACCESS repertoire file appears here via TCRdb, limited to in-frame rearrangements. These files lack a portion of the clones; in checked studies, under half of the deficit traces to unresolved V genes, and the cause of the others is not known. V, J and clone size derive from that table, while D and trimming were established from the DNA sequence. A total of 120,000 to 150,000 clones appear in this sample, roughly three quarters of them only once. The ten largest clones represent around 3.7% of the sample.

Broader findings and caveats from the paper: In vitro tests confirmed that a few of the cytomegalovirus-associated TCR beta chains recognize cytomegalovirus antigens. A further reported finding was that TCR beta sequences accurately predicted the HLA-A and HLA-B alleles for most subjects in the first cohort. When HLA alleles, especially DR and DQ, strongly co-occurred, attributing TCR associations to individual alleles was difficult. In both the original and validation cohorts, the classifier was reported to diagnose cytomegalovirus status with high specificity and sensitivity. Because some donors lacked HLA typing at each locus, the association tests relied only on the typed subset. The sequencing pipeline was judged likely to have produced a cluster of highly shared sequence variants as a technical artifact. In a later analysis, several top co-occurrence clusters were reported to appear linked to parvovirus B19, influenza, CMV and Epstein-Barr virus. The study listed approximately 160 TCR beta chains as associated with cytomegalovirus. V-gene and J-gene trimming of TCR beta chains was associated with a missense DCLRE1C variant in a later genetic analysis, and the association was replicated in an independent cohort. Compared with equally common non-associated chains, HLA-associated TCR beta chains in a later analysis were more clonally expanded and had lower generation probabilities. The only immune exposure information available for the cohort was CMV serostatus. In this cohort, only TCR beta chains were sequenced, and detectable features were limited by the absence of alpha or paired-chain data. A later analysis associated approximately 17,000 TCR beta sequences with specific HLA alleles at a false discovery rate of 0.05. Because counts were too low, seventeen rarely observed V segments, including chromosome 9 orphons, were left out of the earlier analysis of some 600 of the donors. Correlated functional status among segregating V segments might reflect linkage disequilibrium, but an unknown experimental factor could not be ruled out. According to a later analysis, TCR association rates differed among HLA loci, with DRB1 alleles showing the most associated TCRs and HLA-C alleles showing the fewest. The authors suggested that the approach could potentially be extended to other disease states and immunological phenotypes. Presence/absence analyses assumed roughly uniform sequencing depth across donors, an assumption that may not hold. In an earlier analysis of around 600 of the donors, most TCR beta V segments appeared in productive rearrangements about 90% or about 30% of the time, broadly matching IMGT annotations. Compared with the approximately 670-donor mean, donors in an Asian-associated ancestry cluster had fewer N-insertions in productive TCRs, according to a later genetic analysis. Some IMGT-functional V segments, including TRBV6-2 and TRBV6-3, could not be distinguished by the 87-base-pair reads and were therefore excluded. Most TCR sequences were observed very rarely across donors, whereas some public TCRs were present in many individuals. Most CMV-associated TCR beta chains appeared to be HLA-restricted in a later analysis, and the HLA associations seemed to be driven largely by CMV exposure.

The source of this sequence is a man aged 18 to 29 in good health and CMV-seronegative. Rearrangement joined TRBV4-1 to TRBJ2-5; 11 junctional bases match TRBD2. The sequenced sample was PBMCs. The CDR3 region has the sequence CASSQPVGLAVQETQYF. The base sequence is TGCGCCAGCAGCCAACCCGTGGGACTAGCGGTGCAAGAGACCCAGTACTTC.